The T cell receptor (beta chain) described here comes from a study of patients and donors after allogeneic stem cell transplantation. This clonotype has more than one count but fewer than ten. The length of the CDR3 is 15 residues. Germline V gives CDR1 SNHLY, CDR2 FYNNEI. Trimming cost V 8 bases and J 4 bases; bases outside gene matches: 8. Each CDR3 protein is one row after TCRdb ran MiXCR on the RT-PCR reads. The data show 70,000 or so distinct CDR3 sequences, 26% seen once. This chain uses TRBV2 with TRBJ1-5, with TRBD1 matching 10 bases. The source is a human donor who was either an allogeneic HSCT recipient or a stem cell or donor lymphocyte infusion donor (not recorded which). It is not recorded whose cells these are; they may come from a transplant donor. Sequenced material: blood, either unsorted or a sorted T cell fraction (not recorded which). The CDR3 reads CASGDRGGGNQPQHF. In DNA form, the CDR3 reads TGTGCCAGCGGGGACAGGGGCGGAGGAAATCAGCCCCAGCATTTT.